The clone carrying this TCR beta chain was found many times. The data derive from a study of spatial heterogeneity in lung cancer. Study at large: Detection of beta-chain sequences consistently exceeded that of alpha-chain sequences.

TCRdb reprocessed the 5' RACE reads via MiXCR and lists one record per CDR3 protein. Among roughly 46,000 distinct CDR3 sequences listed, 12% were seen once. The length of the CDR3 is 12 residues. Germline-derived CDR1 and CDR2 are DFQATT and SNEGSKA (reference sequence). V gave up 2 bases and J gave up 3 bases, with 8 bases separating them. Regarding time point: sample taken at primary tumor resection. Unsorted whole RNA samples from tumor, nontumor lung or frozen PBMC were sequenced. This specimen consisted of PBMCs, obtained at surgery. This sequence joins TRBV20-1 and TRBJ2-7; no clear D. The source is a female donor with early-stage non-small cell lung cancer. CDR3 bases: TGCAGTGCTAGATCTGACAACTACGAGCAGTACTTC. Amino acid sequence: CSARSDNYEQYF.